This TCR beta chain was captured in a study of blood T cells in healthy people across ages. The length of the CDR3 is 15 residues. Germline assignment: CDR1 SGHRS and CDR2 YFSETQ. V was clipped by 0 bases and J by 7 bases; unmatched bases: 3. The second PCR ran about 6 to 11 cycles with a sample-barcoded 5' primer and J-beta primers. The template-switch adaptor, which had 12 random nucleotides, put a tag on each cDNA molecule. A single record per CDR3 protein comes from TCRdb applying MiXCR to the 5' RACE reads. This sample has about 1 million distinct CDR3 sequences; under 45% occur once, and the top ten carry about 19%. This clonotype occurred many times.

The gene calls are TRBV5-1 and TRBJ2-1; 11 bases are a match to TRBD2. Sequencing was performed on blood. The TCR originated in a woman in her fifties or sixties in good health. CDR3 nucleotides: TGCGCCAGCAGCTTGGTAGCGGGAGGGCGGAATGAGCAGTTCTTC. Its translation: CASSLVAGGRNEQFF.